The entry below describes one T cell receptor beta chain. Its target is not known. The data were taken from a study of post-analysis software for immune sequencing data. Built from TCR beta cDNA, the libraries had unique molecular identifiers in them. There were about 0.85 to 10 million T cells, and roughly 0.5 million cDNA molecules came from them. TCRdb ran MiXCR on the PCR reads and lists one entry per CDR3 protein. This table holds 750,000 to 950,000 distinct CDR3 sequences, 46% found once. Overall study results and limits: Patients with multiple sclerosis recorded significantly lower normalized Chao1 diversity than controls, the study found. About five TRBV segments were more frequent in patients than controls; TRBV5-6, TRBV5-1 and TRBV20-1 belonged to this group. Clustering by F measure revealed strong co-clustering among samples prepared together in one batch.

Germline CDR1 SQVTM, CDR2 ANQGSEA. The CDR3 totals 14 residues. V lost 6 bases to trimming and J lost 4 bases, with 18 bases between them. Input material: blood. This chain connects TRBV29-1 to TRBJ1-2; D gene uncertain. The clonotype was recovered from a girl between 5 and 17 years old with multiple sclerosis. As DNA, the CDR3 is TGCAGCGTCTGGGGTCTCTCCCCCAGCTATGGCTACACCTTC. Its translation is CSVWGLSPSYGYTF.